This TCR beta chain came from a study of post-analysis software for immune sequencing data. Across the study: In terms of disease course, relapsing-remitting, secondary progressive and progressive-relapsing multiple sclerosis were included.

General observations from the study: TRBV5-6, TRBV5-1 and TRBV20-1 belonged to a set of about five TRBV segments that were more frequent in patients than controls. Diversity measured as normalized Chao1 was significantly lower in multiple sclerosis patients than in controls.

There are a few counts of this clonotype. Its matching antigen is unknown. V lost 5 bases to trimming and J lost 4 bases; unmatched junction nucleotides: 14. This CDR3 has 18 residues. Unique molecular identifiers featured in each of the TCR beta cDNA libraries. TCRdb passed the PCR reads through MiXCR, listing each CDR3 protein once. The data contain around 200,000 distinct CDR3 sequences, over 25% of them singletons. V is TRBV12-3 or TRBV12-4 and J is TRBJ2-1; 10 nucleotides agree with TRBD2. The sequenced sample consisted of blood. The receptor comes from a girl aged 2-17 years with multiple sclerosis. The CDR3 sequence: CASSPAGSGGASYNEQFF. CDR3 in DNA: TGTGCCAGCAGTCCGGCCGGGAGCGGGGGGGCATCGTACAATGAGCAGTTCTTC.